The following is a T cell receptor (beta chain) sequence with its context. Germline V gene lookup returns CDR1 SGHRS and CDR2 YFSETQ. The CDR3 totals 15 residues. V shed 2 bases and J 2 bases; nucleotides not matched to a gene: 7. The data derive from a study of blood T cell repertoires in COVID-19. Turning to the study itself: T cells, B-cell-depleted T cells, or PBMCs supplied cDNA or gDNA.

In the authors' workflow: Reference gene primer amplification yielded estimated nucleated cell counts. Some clones are missing from TCRdb's copy, which holds only in-frame ones; the method was immunoSEQ multiplex PCR. D and trimming come from the DNA, and the V and J calls and clone size come from that table. The sample yields about 39,000 clones, more than 75% seen once. The chain has TRBV5-1 and TRBJ2-7; 7 positions match TRBD2. Sequencing used peripheral blood. This sequence originates from a man between 50 and 59 years old with active or convalescent COVID-19. The chain's CDR3 is CASSLSGAQPYEQYF. CDR3 bases: TGCGCCAGCAGCTTAAGCGGGGCCCAACCCTACGAGCAGTACTTC. Complete variable domain (other parts from reference TRBV5-1 and TRBJ2-7): KAGVTQTPRYLIKTRGQQVTLSCSPISGHRSVSWYQQTPGQGLQFLFEYFSETQRNKGNFPGRFSGRQFSNSRSEMNVSTLELGDSALYLCASSLSGAQPYEQYFGPGTRLTVT.